What follows is one T cell receptor beta chain and its context. This sample is drawn from a study of OX40 agonist ivuxolimab in advanced cancers. Data came from immunoSEQ multiplex PCR; TCRdb stores just in-frame clones and leaves some out. This sample carries 30,000 to 45,000 clones, roughly 82% of them seen once, and the ten largest clones take 1.8%. J lost 0 bases, V lost 5 bases, and 4 bases had no gene match. The germline CDR1 and CDR2 sequences are SGHTA and FQGNSA. This CDR3 has 14 amino acids. The sample was CD4+ or CD8+ T cells sorted from blood, taken in a trial of the OX40 agonist ivuxolimab. The rearrangement uses TRBV7-2 and TRBJ2-7, with TRBD2 matching over 7 bases. The sequence came from an adult with an advanced solid tumor such as melanoma, head and neck, liver or kidney cancer. The CDR3 sequence is CASSPGGSSYEQYF. The CDR3 DNA is TGTGCCAGCAGCCCCGGGGGGAGCTCCTACGAGCAGTACTTC. Combining the CDR3 with reference TRBV7-2 and TRBJ2-7 gives the whole variable domain GAGVSQSPSNKVTEKGKDVELRCDPISGHTALYWYRQSLGQGLEFLIYFQGNSAPDKSGLPSDRFSAERTGGSVSTLTIQRTQQEDSAVYLCASSPGGSSYEQYFGPGTRLTVT.